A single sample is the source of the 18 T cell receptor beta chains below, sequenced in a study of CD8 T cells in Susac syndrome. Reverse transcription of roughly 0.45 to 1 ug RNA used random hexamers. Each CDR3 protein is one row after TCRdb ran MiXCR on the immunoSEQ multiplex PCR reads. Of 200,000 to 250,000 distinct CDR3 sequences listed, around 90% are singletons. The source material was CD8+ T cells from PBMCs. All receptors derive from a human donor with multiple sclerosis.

The CDR3 protein is CASRLLAGGSYNEQFF. The CDR3 DNA follows: TGTGCCAGCAGACTATTAGCGGGAGGCTCCTACAATGAGCAGTTCTTC. The chain has TRBV7-6 and TRBJ2-1; TRBD2 aligns across 10 bases. Losses at the gene ends were 6 bases for V and 0 bases for J; bases not matched to a gene: 5. CDR1 is SGHVS, CDR2 FNYEAQ, per germline. This CDR3 is built from 16 residues.

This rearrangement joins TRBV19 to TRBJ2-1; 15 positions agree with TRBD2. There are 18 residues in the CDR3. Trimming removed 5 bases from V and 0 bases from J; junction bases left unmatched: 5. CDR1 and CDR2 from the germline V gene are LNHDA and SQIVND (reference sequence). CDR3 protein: CASSGGTSGGTSYNEQFF. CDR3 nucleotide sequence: TGTGCCAGTAGTGGGGGGACTAGCGGGGGGACCTCCTACAATGAGCAGTTCTTC.

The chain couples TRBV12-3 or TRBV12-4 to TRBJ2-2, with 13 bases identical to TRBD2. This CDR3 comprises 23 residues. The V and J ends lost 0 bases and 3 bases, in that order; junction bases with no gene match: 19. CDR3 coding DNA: TGTGCCAGCAGTTTAGCAGGAAGGGGCGATACTAGCGGGGGGGTCCAAGACACCGGGGAGCTGTTTTTT. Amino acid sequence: CASSLAGRGDTSGGVQDTGELFF.

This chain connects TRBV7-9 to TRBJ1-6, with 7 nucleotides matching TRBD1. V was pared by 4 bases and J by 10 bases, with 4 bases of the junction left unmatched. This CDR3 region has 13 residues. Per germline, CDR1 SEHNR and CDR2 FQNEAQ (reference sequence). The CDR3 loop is CASSWDSTSPLHF. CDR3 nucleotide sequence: TGTGCCAGCAGCTGGGACAGCACCTCACCCCTCCACTTT. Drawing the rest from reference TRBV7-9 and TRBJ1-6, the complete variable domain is DTGVSQNPRHKITKRGQNVTFRCDPISEHNRLYWYRQTLGQGPEFLTYFQNEAQLEKSRLLSDRFSAERPKGSFSTLEIQRTEQGDSAMYLCASSWDSTSPLHFGNGTRLTVT.

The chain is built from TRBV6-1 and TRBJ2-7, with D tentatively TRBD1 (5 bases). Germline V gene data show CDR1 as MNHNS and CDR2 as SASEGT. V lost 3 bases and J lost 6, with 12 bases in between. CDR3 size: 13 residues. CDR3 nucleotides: TGTGCCAGCAGTGACGACAGTCTTACCGAGCAGTACTTC. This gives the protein CASSDDSLTEQYF.

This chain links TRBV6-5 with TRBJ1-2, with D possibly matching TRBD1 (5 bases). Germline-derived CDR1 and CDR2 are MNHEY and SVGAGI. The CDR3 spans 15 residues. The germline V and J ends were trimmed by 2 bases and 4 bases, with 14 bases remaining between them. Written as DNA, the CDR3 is TGTGCCAGCAGTTACGGGGCGGAGGTAATCTATGGCTACACCTTC. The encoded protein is CASSYGAEVIYGYTF.

CDR3 bases: TGTGCCAGCAGCTCGAACAATCAGCCCCAGCATTTT. This sequence encodes CASSSNNQPQHF. The chain links TRBV7-9 to TRBJ1-5; D ambiguous. The length of the CDR3 is 12 residues. V lost 4 bases and J lost 3, with 4 bases in between. The germline V gene encodes CDR1 SEHNR and CDR2 FQNEAQ (reference sequence). The full variable domain, completed using reference TRBV7-9 and TRBJ1-5, is DTGVSQNPRHKITKRGQNVTFRCDPISEHNRLYWYRQTLGQGPEFLTYFQNEAQLEKSRLLSDRFSAERPKGSFSTLEIQRTEQGDSAMYLCASSSNNQPQHFGDGTRLSIL.

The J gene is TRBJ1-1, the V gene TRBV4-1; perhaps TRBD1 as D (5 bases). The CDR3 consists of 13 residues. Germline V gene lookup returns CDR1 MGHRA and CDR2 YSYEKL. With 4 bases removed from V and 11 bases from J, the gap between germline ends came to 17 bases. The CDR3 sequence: CASSPTTHRGAFF. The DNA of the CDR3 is TGCGCCAGCAGCCCGACGACACATCGGGGGGCTTTCTTT.

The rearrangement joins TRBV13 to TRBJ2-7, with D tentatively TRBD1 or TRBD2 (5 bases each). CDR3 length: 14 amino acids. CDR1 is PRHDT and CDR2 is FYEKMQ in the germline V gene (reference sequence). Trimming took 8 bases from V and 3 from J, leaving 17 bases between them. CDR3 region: CASVERGIDYEQYF. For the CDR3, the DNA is TGTGCCAGCGTGGAGAGGGGAATCGACTACGAGCAGTACTTC. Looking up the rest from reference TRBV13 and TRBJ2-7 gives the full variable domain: AAGVIQSPRHLIKEKRETATLKCYPIPRHDTVYWYQQGPGQDPQFLISFYEKMQSDKGSIPDRFSAQQFSDYHSELNMSSLELGDSALYFCASVERGIDYEQYFGPGTRLTVT.

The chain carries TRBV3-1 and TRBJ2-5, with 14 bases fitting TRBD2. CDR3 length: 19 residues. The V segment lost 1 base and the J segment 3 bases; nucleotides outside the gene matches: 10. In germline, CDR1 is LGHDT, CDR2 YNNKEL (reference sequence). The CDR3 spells CASSQGGLAGGWREETQYF. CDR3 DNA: TGTGCCAGCAGCCAAGGCGGACTAGCGGGAGGTTGGCGGGAAGAGACCCAGTACTTC.

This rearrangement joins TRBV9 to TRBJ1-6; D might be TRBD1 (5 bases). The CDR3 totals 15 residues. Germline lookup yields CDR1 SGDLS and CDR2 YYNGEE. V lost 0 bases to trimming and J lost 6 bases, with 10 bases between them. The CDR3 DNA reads TGTGCCAGCAGCGTAGGAAGGGGCAGTAATTCACCCCTCCACTTT. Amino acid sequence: CASSVGRGSNSPLHF.

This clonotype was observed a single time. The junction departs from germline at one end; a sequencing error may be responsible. The CDR3 region has the DNA TGCAGCGTTGGGTGGGACAGCCCGGGACTAGCGACATTC. Translating it yields CSVGWDSPGLATF. The chain links TRBV29-1 to TRBJ2-1; 10 bases agree with TRBD2. The CDR3 totals 13 residues. Per germline, CDR1 SQVTM and CDR2 ANQGSEA.

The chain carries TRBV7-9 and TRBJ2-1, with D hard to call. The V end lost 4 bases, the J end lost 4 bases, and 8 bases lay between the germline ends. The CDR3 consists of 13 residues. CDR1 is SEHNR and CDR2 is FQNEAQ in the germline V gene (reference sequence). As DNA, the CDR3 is TGTGCCAGCAGCTCCTCGGGTTACAATGAGCAGTTCTTC. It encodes CASSSSGYNEQFF.

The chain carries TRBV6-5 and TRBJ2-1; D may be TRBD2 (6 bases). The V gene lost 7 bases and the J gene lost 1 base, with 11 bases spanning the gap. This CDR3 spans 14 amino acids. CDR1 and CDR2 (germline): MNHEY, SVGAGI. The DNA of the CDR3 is TGTGCCAGCACCCCTAGCGCGTCCTACAATGAGCAGTTCTTC. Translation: CASTPSASYNEQFF.

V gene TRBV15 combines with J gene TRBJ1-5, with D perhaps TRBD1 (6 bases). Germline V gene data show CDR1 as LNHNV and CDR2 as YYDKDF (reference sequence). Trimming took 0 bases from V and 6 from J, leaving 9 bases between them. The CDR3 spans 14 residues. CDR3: CATSRDQGLQPQHF. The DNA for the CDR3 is TGTGCCACCAGCAGAGACCAGGGGCTTCAGCCCCAGCATTTT.

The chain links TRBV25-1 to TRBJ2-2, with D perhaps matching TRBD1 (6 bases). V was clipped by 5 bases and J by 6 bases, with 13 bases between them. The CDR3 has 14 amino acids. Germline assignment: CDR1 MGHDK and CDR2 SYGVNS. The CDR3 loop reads CASSLTGGAGELFF. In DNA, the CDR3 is TGTGCCAGCAGTCTGACAGGAGGCGCCGGGGAGCTGTTTTTT.

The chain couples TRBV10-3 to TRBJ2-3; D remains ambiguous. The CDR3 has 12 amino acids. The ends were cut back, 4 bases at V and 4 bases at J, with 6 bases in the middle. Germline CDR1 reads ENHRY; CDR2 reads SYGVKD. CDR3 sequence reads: CAISGRSDTQYF. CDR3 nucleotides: TGTGCCATCAGTGGTCGGTCAGATACGCAGTATTTT.

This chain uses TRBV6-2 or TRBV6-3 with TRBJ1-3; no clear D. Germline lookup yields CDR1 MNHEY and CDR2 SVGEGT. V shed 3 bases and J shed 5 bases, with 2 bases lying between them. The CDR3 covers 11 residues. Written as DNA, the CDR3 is TGTGCCAGCAGTTATAGAAACACCATATATTTT. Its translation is CASSYRNTIYF.